One sample yielded the 26 T cell receptor beta chains listed below, sequenced in a study of spatial heterogeneity in lung cancer. Whole-study findings and limits: Mutation counts in tumors were tracked by counts of expanded intratumoral alpha and beta TCRs.

Their antigens are not known. TCRdb reprocessed the 5' RACE reads via MiXCR and lists one record per CDR3 protein. The sample records about 6,000 distinct CDR3 sequences, approximately 15% being singletons. The time point here: sample taken at primary tumor resection. The sample consisted of lung tumor tissue, taken at surgery. The receptors here all came from a male donor with early-stage non-small cell lung cancer.

This clonotype rates as medium-sized. The CDR3 here is CSAREGGFLRKNIQYF. The CDR3 DNA follows: TGCAGTGCTAGAGAGGGGGGGTTTCTGCGCAAAAACATTCAGTACTTC. J is TRBJ2-4 and V is TRBV20-1, with 7 bases identical to TRBD2. The CDR3 runs 16 residues. The J segment lost 3 bases and the V segment lost 0 bases, leaving 8 bases of the junction unmatched. In germline, CDR1 is DFQATT, CDR2 SNEGSKA (reference sequence).

By sample share, this clonotype is medium-sized. The chain is built from TRBV30 and TRBJ1-5; D uncertain. V shed 5 bases and J shed 8 bases, with 16 bases lying between them. The CDR3 runs to 13 residues. CDR1 and CDR2 from the germline V gene are GTSNPN and SVGIG (reference sequence). The CDR3 DNA is TGTGCCTGGGCGCTGGCAGCCCGGGAGCCCCAGCATTTT. Protein: CAWALAAREPQHF.

Relative to its sample, this clonotype is medium-sized (0.01 to 0.1%). V and J are TRBV7-6 and TRBJ2-7; D may correspond to TRBD1 or TRBD2 (5 bases each). Trimming removed 3 bases at V and 5 bases at J, with 17 bases between. From germline, CDR1 is SGHVS and CDR2 FNYEAQ. The length of the CDR3 is 15 residues. CDR3 residues: CASSLFEGPPNEQYF. DNA of the CDR3: TGTGCCAGCAGCTTGTTTGAGGGGCCCCCCAACGAGCAGTACTTC. Full variable domain (rest looked up from reference TRBV7-6 and TRBJ2-7): GAGVSQSPRYKVTKRGQDVALRCDPISGHVSLYWYRQALGQGPEFLTYFNYEAQQDKSGLPNDRFSAERPEGSISTLTIQRTEQRDSAMYRCASSLFEGPPNEQYFGPGTRLTVT.

This sequence joins TRBV12-3 or TRBV12-4 and TRBJ2-5; TRBD2 matches at 7 bases. The junction had 5 bases not matched to a gene; V was cut back by 5 bases and J by 2 bases. CDR3 length: 14 amino acids. CDR3 amino acids: CASSLIAGQETQYF. The DNA of the CDR3 is TGTGCCAGCAGTCTAATAGCGGGTCAAGAGACCCAGTACTTC.

This clonotype is judged medium-sized (0.01 to 0.1%). V gene TRBV11-2 combines with J gene TRBJ2-3; 7 positions match TRBD1. The CDR3 contains 15 residues. V gave up 4 bases and J gave up 6 bases; unmatched junction bases: 10. Germline assignment: CDR1 SGHAT and CDR2 FQNNGV. Written as DNA, the CDR3 is TGTGCCAGCAGCTCCCGGACAGGTTTGGGGGATACGCAGTATTTT. Amino acids: CASSSRTGLGDTQYF.

This clonotype was counted at least ten times. The chain combines TRBV5-1 with TRBJ2-1; maybe TRBD2 (6 bases). This CDR3 contains 14 residues. V lost 4 bases, J lost 6 bases, and 14 bases lay in between. The germline gives CDR1 SGHRS, CDR2 YFSETQ. This chain's CDR3 is CASSPETSVNEQFF. CDR3 coding DNA: TGCGCCAGCAGCCCGGAGACTAGTGTCAATGAGCAGTTCTTC.

This clonotype came up many times. The chain joins TRBV5-1 to TRBJ2-5, with D uncertain. Germline CDR1 reads SGHRS; CDR2 reads YFSETQ. CDR3 length: 15 amino acids. Trimming took 3 bases from V and 5 from J, leaving 17 bases between them. The chain's CDR3 is CASSSTPRSIETQYF. The CDR3, as DNA: TGCGCCAGCAGCTCGACGCCCCGTTCGATTGAGACCCAGTACTTC. The entire variable domain, with the rest obtained from reference TRBV5-1 and TRBJ2-5, is as follows: KAGVTQTPRYLIKTRGQQVTLSCSPISGHRSVSWYQQTPGQGLQFLFEYFSETQRNKGNFPGRFSGRQFSNSRSEMNVSTLELGDSALYLCASSSTPRSIETQYFGPGTRLLVL.

By share of the sample, this clonotype is medium-sized (0.01 to 0.1%). The V call is TRBV5-1, the J call TRBJ2-3; unclear D gene. The CDR3 has 15 residues. Germline loops: CDR1 SGHRS, CDR2 YFSETQ. V lost 0 bases and J lost 6, with 14 bases in between. CDR3 coding DNA: TGCGCCAGCAGCTTGGATCCCCCCCCAAGCGATACGCAGTATTTT. It encodes CASSLDPPPSDTQYF.

By share, this clonotype ranks as medium-sized. The J gene is TRBJ1-5, the V gene TRBV12-3 or TRBV12-4; D not resolved. Deletions cut 6 bases from V and 4 bases from J, with 10 bases between. The CDR3 is 13 residues long. The CDR3 DNA sequence: TGTGCCAGCAGGGAGGGAATGAATCAGCCCCAGCATTTT. Protein: CASREGMNQPQHF.

Points on this clonotype: The junction departs from germline at one end; a sequencing error may be responsible. The CDR3 nucleotides read TGTGCCAGCAGCCCGCACTCGAACACCGGGGAGCTGCCCTTT. Translating gives CASSPHSNTGELPF. This chain connects TRBV7-9 to TRBJ2-2; tentative D call: TRBD2 (5 bases). The V gene's germline CDR1 is SEHNR and CDR2 FQNEAQ (reference sequence). This CDR3 spans 14 amino acids.

This clonotype was found many times. This chain connects TRBV20-1 to TRBJ1-3; 10 positions agree with TRBD1. This CDR3 comprises 20 residues. The V segment lost 1 base and the J segment 0 bases; nucleotides outside the gene matches: 15. Germline assignment: CDR1 DFQATT and CDR2 SNEGSKA (reference sequence). CDR3 residues: CSARARGAGTGDFSGNTIYF. The CDR3 region has the DNA TGCAGTGCTAGAGCCCGTGGGGCCGGGACAGGGGATTTCTCTGGAAACACCATATATTTT.

This clonotype was seen only once. The chain carries TRBV7-9 and TRBJ2-5; 10 nucleotides align to TRBD1. J lost 4 bases, V lost 0 bases, and 5 bases had no gene match. Germline V CDR1 and CDR2: SEHNR, FQNEAQ (reference sequence). This CDR3 contains 16 residues. Here the CDR3 reads CASSLARTGGRETQYF. CDR3 nucleotide sequence: TGTGCCAGCAGCTTAGCGAGGACAGGGGGTCGAGAGACCCAGTACTTC.

By proportion, this clonotype is medium-sized. The rearrangement joins TRBV11-2 to TRBJ2-1; 13 bases fit TRBD2. CDR3 length equals 15 residues. Germline V gives CDR1 SGHAT, CDR2 FQNNGV. V dropped 5 bases and J dropped 7; count of bases not matched to a gene: 5. The CDR3 coding sequence is TGTGCCAGCAGCGAACCGGGACTAGCGGGGAATGAGCAGTTCTTC. Protein product: CASSEPGLAGNEQFF.

The chain recombines TRBV6-6 with TRBJ2-7, with D possibly matching TRBD1 (6 bases). This CDR3 region has 14 residues. Germline CDR1 and CDR2: MNHNY and SVGAGI (reference sequence). V gave up 6 bases and J gave up 6 bases, with 18 bases separating them. The CDR3 here is CASRTGQRLGEQYF. The DNA for the CDR3 is TGTGCCAGCAGGACAGGACAGAGGCTGGGCGAGCAGTACTTC.

By proportion, this clonotype is medium-sized. This chain connects TRBV2 to TRBJ2-2; D remains unclear. The CDR3 totals 13 residues. Germline V gene sequence: CDR1 SNHLY, CDR2 FYNNEI. Trimming took off 3 bases at V and 9 bases at J, with 11 bases between the two ends. The DNA of the CDR3 is TGTGCCAGCAGTGATTATGGGATCCGGGAGCTGTTTTTT. It yields the protein CASSDYGIRELFF.

The chain couples TRBV10-1 to TRBJ2-1, with D tentatively TRBD2 (6 bases). This CDR3 has 14 residues. The germline V gene encodes CDR1 WNHNN and CDR2 SYGVQD (reference sequence). Trimming left V 2 bases short and J 9 bases short, with 14 bases between. CDR3 residues: CASSERQGGGEQFF. CDR3 nucleotides: TGCGCCAGCAGTGAGCGGCAGGGAGGAGGTGAGCAGTTCTTC.

The V gene is TRBV2, the J gene TRBJ2-2, with 14 bases that match TRBD2. Unmatched junction bases numbered 4, after V lost 2 bases and J lost 2 bases. The CDR3 covers 18 residues. The germline gives CDR1 SNHLY, CDR2 FYNNEI. The CDR3 coding sequence is TGTGCCAGCAGTGAATTCGGACTAGCGGGGGGAAACACCGGGGAGCTGTTTTTT. This codes for CASSEFGLAGGNTGELFF.

In its sample, this clonotype was seen many times. The chain is built from TRBV3-1 and TRBJ1-6; 7 bases agree with TRBD1. Germline values: CDR1 LGHDT, CDR2 YNNKEL (reference sequence). The CDR3 consists of 18 residues. The V and J ends lost 4 bases and 0 bases, in that order; junction bases with no gene match: 9. CDR3 loop: CASSRGQAGSSYNSPLHF. The CDR3, as DNA: TGTGCCAGCAGCCGCGGACAGGCCGGCAGCTCCTATAATTCACCCCTCCACTTT.

This clonotype was found many times. The rearrangement joins TRBV7-3 to TRBJ1-2, with 8 bases that match TRBD1. Per germline, CDR1 SGHTA and CDR2 FQGTGA. Unmatched junction bases numbered 4, after V lost 2 bases and J lost 5 bases. The CDR3 runs to 14 residues. The CDR3: CASSLQGAVYGYTF. Written as DNA, the CDR3 is TGTGCCAGCAGCTTACAGGGGGCGGTTTATGGCTACACCTTC. The variable domain in full, completed from reference TRBV7-3 and TRBJ1-2, reads GAGVSQTPSNKVTEKGKYVELRCDPISGHTALYWYRQSLGQGPEFLIYFQGTGAADDSGLPNDRFFAVRPEGSVSTLKIQRTERGDSAVYLCASSLQGAVYGYTFGSGTRLTVV.

The rearrangement links TRBV7-3 to TRBJ2-3, with 8 bases aligning to TRBD2. The CDR3 has 16 amino acids. Germline loops: CDR1 SGHTA, CDR2 FQGTGA. The junction had 9 bases not matched to a gene; V was cut back by 5 bases and J by 2 bases. For the CDR3, the DNA is TGTGCCAGCAGCCTCGGGCTAGCGGGCTACACAGATACGCAGTATTTT. It encodes CASSLGLAGYTDTQYF.

This clonotype was seen repeatedly, ten times or more. The chain uses TRBV12-3 or TRBV12-4 and TRBJ2-7; possible D gene TRBD2, 5 bases. V lost 5 bases and J 4 bases, leaving 6 bases between the germline ends. The CDR3 totals 11 residues. In DNA form, the CDR3 reads TGTGCCAGCAGTCGGGGTTACGAGCAGTACTTC. Translating gives CASSRGYEQYF.

This clonotype qualifies as medium-sized. This sequence joins TRBV12-3 or TRBV12-4 and TRBJ2-1; 8 bases line up with TRBD2. This CDR3 spans 15 amino acids. The trim removed 3 bases at V and 7 bases at J, leaving 8 bases unmatched. DNA for the CDR3: TGTGCCAGCAGTTTGGGAGCGGGAGTTGGTAATGAGCAGTTCTTC. Translation: CASSLGAGVGNEQFF.

V is TRBV15 and J is TRBJ2-3; 7 bases align to TRBD2. The CDR3 extends over 14 amino acids. From germline, CDR1 is LNHNV and CDR2 YYDKDF (reference sequence). With 8 bases clipped from V and 6 bases from J, the junction kept 11 bases outside the gene matches. The CDR3 loop reads CATAREGMGDTQYF. CDR3 bases: TGTGCCACCGCGAGGGAGGGAATGGGCGATACGCAGTATTTT.

This clonotype rates as large. The chain is built from TRBV20-1 and TRBJ1-5; perhaps TRBD1 as D (6 bases). Per the germline V gene, CDR1 is DFQATT and CDR2 is SNEGSKA (reference sequence). V was pared by 6 bases and J by 7 bases, with 25 bases between. This CDR3 is 16 amino acids long. In nucleotides, the CDR3 is TGCAGTGCCACGCAGTCGGGAGGGGGGGATCGGCAGCCCCAGCATTTT. This translates into CSATQSGGGDRQPQHF.

This clonotype was seen many times. This CDR3 reads CASSLQGRTDTQYF. In DNA form, the CDR3 reads TGTGCCAGCAGTTTACAGGGGCGGACAGATACGCAGTATTTT. V and J are TRBV27 and TRBJ2-3, with D tentatively TRBD1 (6 bases). The V gene's germline CDR1 is MNHEY and CDR2 SMNVEV (reference sequence). The V gene lost 2 bases and the J gene lost 3 bases, with 9 bases spanning the gap. This CDR3 contains 14 residues.

By share, this clonotype ranks as medium-sized. The rearrangement links TRBV5-6 to TRBJ1-5; D gene unclear. Trimming shortened V by 0 bases and J by 3 bases, and 7 bases separated the two germline ends. The CDR3 runs 14 residues. Looked up from germline, CDR1 is SGHDT and CDR2 is YYEEEE. CDR3 DNA sequence: TGTGCCAGCAGCTTGGAACAGTTCAATCAGCCCCAGCATTTT. It codes for CASSLEQFNQPQHF.